The 14 T cell receptor beta chains presented below share a single source sample, sequenced in a study of a mutant IDH1 vaccine in newly diagnosed glioma. The assay was immunoSEQ multiplex PCR, and TCRdb's table has in-frame clones only and misses some. This sample has about 130,000 clones, with around 77% found just once. The antigens for these receptors are not known. Stated time point: week 11, during vaccination. Every vaccine dose comprised 300 ug of mutant IDH1 20-mer peptide plus topical imiquimod. The sample in question was PBMCs, obtained from a glioma patient whose treatment included an IDH1 peptide vaccine. These receptors all come from a man aged 40-49 years with glioma.

The rearrangement joins TRBV2 to TRBJ1-4, with 10 bases fitting TRBD1. Germline lookup yields CDR1 SNHLY and CDR2 FYNNEI. The J segment lost 5 bases and the V segment lost 1 base, leaving 4 bases of the junction unmatched. This CDR3 contains 16 residues. The CDR3 DNA follows: TGTGCCAGCAGTGAAGTAGTGGGACAGGGGAATGAAAAACTGTTTTTT. Translation gives CASSEVVGQGNEKLFF.

The J gene is TRBJ2-1, the V gene TRBV5-8; a possible D gene is TRBD2 (6 bases). This CDR3 has 15 residues. Trimming cost V 0 bases and J 7 bases, with 14 bases left between them. CDR1 and CDR2 (germline): SGHTS, YDEGEE. CDR3 DNA: TGTGCCAGCAGCTTGGGGTTCGGGAGAGGGAATGAGCAGTTCTTC. It codes for CASSLGFGRGNEQFF.

This chain joins TRBV10-3 and TRBJ2-7; D could derive from TRBD1 or TRBD2 (6 bases each). Germline-derived CDR1 and CDR2 are ENHRY and SYGVKD. This CDR3 has 11 amino acids. The V and J ends lost 7 bases and 6 bases respectively, with 10 bases between them. For the CDR3, the DNA is TGTGCCATCAAAGGAGGGGGCGAGCAGTACTTC. Translating gives CAIKGGGEQYF.

The CDR3 DNA follows: TGTGCCAGCAGCGTAGACGGAGAAAAACTGTTTTTT. This gives the protein CASSVDGEKLFF. The chain is built from TRBV9 and TRBJ1-4, with no clear D. This CDR3 is built from 12 residues. Per the germline V gene, CDR1 is SGDLS and CDR2 is YYNGEE. Trimming shortened V by 0 bases and J by 8 bases, and 5 bases separated the two germline ends.

The V gene is TRBV7-2, the J gene TRBJ2-5; D remains ambiguous. Deletions cut 1 base from V and 0 bases from J, with 12 bases between. The CDR3 contains 16 residues. Germline loops: CDR1 SGHTA, CDR2 FQGNSA. In DNA form, the CDR3 reads TGTGCCAGCAGCTTAGAAGGACCGATGTACCAAGAGACCCAGTACTTC. This gives the protein CASSLEGPMYQETQYF.

The chain employs TRBV5-1 and TRBJ2-7, with 9 bases aligning to TRBD2. Germline V gene sequence: CDR1 SGHRS, CDR2 YFSETQ. Losses at the gene ends were 0 bases for V and 3 bases for J; bases not matched to a gene: 4. This CDR3 comprises 15 residues. CDR3 region: CASSLEASGNYEQYF. The CDR3 bases are TGCGCCAGCAGCTTGGAGGCTAGCGGGAACTACGAGCAGTACTTC.

The chain is built from TRBV4-2 and TRBJ2-3; 7 bases are a match to TRBD1. The CDR3 covers 15 residues. The germline V gene encodes CDR1 LGHNA and CDR2 YNFKEQ. V trimming: 3 bases; J trimming: 1 base; junction bases outside the gene matches: 4. CDR3 amino acids: CASSHDDRGTDTQYF. In nucleotides, the CDR3 is TGTGCCAGCAGCCATGACGACAGGGGCACAGATACGCAGTATTTT.

Of note for this clone: One end of the junction does not line up with germline, which may come from a read error. Here the CDR3 DNA reads TGTGCCAGCAGCACCCGGACCGGCCCAAGTTTT. As protein: CASSTRTGPSF. V gene TRBV6-5 combines with J gene TRBJ1-4; D is unresolved. The CDR3 covers 11 residues. Germline CDR1 is MNHEY and CDR2 is SVGAGI.

The chain uses TRBV4-2 and TRBJ1-5; D is uncertain. The CDR3 contains 13 residues. Looked up from germline, CDR1 is LGHNA and CDR2 is YNFKEQ. The germline V and J ends were trimmed by 4 bases and 8 bases, with 12 bases remaining between them. DNA of the CDR3: TGTGCCAGCAGCCTAGCTGTTAGGGAGCCCCAGCATTTT. The encoded protein is CASSLAVREPQHF.

The chain couples TRBV19 to TRBJ2-1; the match to TRBD1 covers 7 bases. Trimming removed 4 bases from V and 4 bases from J; junction bases left unmatched: 10. The germline CDR1 and CDR2 sequences are LNHDA and SQIVND (reference sequence). The CDR3 extends over 16 amino acids. The CDR3 DNA sequence: TGTGCCAGTAGTAATCCTGAGGGGGCGACTTACAATGAGCAGTTCTTC. It codes for CASSNPEGATYNEQFF.

The chain couples TRBV4-1 to TRBJ2-1; weak D call: TRBD2 (5 bases). CDR3 size: 15 residues. Germline CDR1 reads MGHRA; CDR2 reads YSYEKL. V dropped 2 bases and J dropped 0 bases, with 8 bases sitting between them. CDR3: CASSQTRGSYNEQFF. CDR3 bases: TGCGCCAGCAGCCAAACTAGAGGCTCCTACAATGAGCAGTTCTTC.

The CDR3 nucleotides read TGTGCCAGCAGCTCCCAACCGGGACAGGGAGGGTCTACCGGCTACACCTTC. It encodes CASSSQPGQGGSTGYTF. The chain links TRBV7-3 to TRBJ1-2, with 9 bases aligning to TRBD1. Germline CDR1 reads SGHTA; CDR2 reads FQGTGA. After removal of 4 bases from V and 8 bases from J, the junction contained 17 bases not matched to a gene. This CDR3 spans 17 amino acids.

The CDR3 DNA reads TGTGCCAGCAGCTTGGTGACGGGGGCGAATTATGGCTACACCTTC. Its protein product is CASSLVTGANYGYTF. The V call is TRBV5-6, the J call TRBJ1-2; D is perhaps TRBD1 (6 bases). There are 15 residues in the CDR3. Trimming stripped 0 bases from V and 5 bases from J, with 14 bases between. Germline V CDR1 and CDR2: SGHDT, YYEEEE.

This chain joins TRBV18 and TRBJ2-2, with 9 nucleotides matching TRBD2. Per germline, CDR1 KGHSH and CDR2 LQKENI. Trimming removed 1 base from V and 3 bases from J; junction bases left unmatched: 3. The CDR3 consists of 16 residues. The CDR3 DNA is TGTGCCAGCTCACCACTAGCGGGGGAGGACACCGGGGAGCTGTTTTTT. Its translation: CASSPLAGEDTGELFF.